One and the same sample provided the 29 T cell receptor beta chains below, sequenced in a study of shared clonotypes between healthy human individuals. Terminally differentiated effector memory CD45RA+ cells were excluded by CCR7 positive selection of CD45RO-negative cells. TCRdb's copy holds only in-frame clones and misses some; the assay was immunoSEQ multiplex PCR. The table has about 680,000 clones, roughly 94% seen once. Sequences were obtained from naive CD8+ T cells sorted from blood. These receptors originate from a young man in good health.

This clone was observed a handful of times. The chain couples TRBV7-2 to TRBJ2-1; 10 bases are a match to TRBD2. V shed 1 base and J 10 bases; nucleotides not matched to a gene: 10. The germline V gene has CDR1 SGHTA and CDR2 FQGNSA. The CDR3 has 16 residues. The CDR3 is CASSLGTSGTQGEQFF. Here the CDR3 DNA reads TGTGCCAGCAGCTTAGGGACTAGCGGAACACAAGGCGAGCAGTTCTTC.

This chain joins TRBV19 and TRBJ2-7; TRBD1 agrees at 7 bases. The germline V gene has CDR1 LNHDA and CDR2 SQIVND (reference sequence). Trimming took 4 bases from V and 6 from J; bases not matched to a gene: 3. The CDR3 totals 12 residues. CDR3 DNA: TGTGCCAGTAGTAGGACAGGCGGCGAGCAGTACTTC. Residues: CASSRTGGEQYF. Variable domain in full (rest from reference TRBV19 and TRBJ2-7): DGGITQSPKYLFRKEGQNVTLSCEQNLNHDAMYWYRQDPGQGLRLIYYSQIVNDFQKGDIAEGYSVSREKKESFPLTVTSAQKNPTAFYLCASSRTGGEQYFGPGTRLTVT.

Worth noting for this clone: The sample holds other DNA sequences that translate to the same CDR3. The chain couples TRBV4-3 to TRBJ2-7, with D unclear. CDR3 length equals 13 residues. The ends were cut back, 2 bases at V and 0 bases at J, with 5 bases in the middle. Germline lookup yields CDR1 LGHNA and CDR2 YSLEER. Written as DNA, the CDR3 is TGCGCCAGCAGCCAAACGAGCTCCTACGAGCAGTACTTC. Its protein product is CASSQTSSYEQYF.

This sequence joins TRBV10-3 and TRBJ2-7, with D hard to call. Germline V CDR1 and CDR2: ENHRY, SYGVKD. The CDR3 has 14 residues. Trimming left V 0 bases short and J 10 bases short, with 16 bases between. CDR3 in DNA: TGTGCCATCAGTGAGTCTGGAACTACCCAGATACAGTACTTC. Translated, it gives CAISESGTTQIQYF.

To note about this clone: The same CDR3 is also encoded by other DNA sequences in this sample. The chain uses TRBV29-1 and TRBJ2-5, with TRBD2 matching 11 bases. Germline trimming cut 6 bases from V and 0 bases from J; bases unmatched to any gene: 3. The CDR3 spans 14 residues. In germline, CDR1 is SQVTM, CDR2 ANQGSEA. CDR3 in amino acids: CSVRLAGYQETQYF. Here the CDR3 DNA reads TGCAGCGTAAGACTAGCGGGATACCAAGAGACCCAGTACTTC. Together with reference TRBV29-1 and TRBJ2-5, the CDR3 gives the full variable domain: SAVISQKPSRDICQRGTSLTIQCQVDSQVTMMFWYRQQPGQSLTLIATANQGSEATYESGFVIDKFPISRPNLTFSTLTVSNMSPEDSSIYLCSVRLAGYQETQYFGPGTRLLVL.

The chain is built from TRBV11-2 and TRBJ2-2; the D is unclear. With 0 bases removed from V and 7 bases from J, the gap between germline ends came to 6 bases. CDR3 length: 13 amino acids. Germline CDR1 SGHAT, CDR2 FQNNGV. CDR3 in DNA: TGTGCCAGCAGCTTAGAAGCCGGCGGGGAGCTGTTTTTT. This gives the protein CASSLEAGGELFF.

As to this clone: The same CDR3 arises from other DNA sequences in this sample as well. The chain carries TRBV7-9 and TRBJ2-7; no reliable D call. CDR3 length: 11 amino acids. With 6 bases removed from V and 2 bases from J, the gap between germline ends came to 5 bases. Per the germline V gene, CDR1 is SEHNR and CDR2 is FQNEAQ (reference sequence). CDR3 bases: TGTGCCAGCAGAACCGCCTACGAGCAGTACTTC. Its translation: CASRTAYEQYF.

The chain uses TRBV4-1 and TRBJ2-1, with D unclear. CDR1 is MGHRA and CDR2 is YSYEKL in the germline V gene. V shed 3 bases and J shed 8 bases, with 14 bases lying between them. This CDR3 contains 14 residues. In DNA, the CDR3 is TGCGCCAGCAGCCAGGCCGGGTCCTTAGATGAGCAGTTCTTC. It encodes CASSQAGSLDEQFF.

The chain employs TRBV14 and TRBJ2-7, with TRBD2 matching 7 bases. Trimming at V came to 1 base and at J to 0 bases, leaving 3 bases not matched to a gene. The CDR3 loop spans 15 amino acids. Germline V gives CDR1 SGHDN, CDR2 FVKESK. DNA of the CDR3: TGTGCCAGCAGCCAAGGGGCTAGCGGCTCCTACGAGCAGTACTTC. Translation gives CASSQGASGSYEQYF.

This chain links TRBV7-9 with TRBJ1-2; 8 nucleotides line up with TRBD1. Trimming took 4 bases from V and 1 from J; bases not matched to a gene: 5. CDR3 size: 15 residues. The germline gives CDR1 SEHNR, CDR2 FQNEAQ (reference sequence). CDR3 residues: CASSSRDRLNYGYTF. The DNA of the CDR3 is TGTGCCAGCAGCTCGCGGGACAGGCTTAACTATGGCTACACCTTC. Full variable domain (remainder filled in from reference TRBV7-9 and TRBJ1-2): DTGVSQNPRHKITKRGQNVTFRCDPISEHNRLYWYRQTLGQGPEFLTYFQNEAQLEKSRLLSDRFSAERPKGSFSTLEIQRTEQGDSAMYLCASSSRDRLNYGYTFGSGTRLTVV.

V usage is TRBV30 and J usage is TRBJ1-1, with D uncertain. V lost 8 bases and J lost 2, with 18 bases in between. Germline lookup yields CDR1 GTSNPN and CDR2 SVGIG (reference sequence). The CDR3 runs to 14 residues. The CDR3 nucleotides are TGTGCCATCCCCCGACGGGGTACTAACACTGAAGCTTTCTTT. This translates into CAIPRRGTNTEAFF.

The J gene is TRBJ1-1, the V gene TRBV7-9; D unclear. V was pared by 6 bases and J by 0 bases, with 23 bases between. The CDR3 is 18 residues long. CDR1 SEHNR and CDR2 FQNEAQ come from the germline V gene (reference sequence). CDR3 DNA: TGTGCCAGCAGTAAAACCAAGCGGGCTACGAGGATGAACACTGAAGCTTTCTTT. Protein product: CASSKTKRATRMNTEAFF.

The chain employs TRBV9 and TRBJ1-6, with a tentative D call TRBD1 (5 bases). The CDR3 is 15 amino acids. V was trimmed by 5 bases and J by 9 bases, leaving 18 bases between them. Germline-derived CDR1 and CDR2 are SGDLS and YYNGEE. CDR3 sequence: CASSVFGGIGSPLHF. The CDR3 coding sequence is TGTGCCAGCAGTGTCTTTGGGGGTATAGGTTCACCCCTCCACTTT. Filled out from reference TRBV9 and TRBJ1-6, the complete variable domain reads DSGVTQTPKHLITATGQRVTLRCSPRSGDLSVYWYQQSLDQGLQFLIQYYNGEERAKGNILERFSAQQFPDLHSELNLSSLELGDSALYFCASSVFGGIGSPLHFGNGTRLTVT.

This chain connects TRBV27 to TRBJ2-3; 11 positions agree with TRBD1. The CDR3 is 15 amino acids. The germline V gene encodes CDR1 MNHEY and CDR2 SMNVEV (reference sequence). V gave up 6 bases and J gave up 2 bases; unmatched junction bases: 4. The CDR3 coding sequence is TGTGCCAGCAGCCAGGACAGGGGGCTCACAGATACGCAGTATTTT. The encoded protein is CASSQDRGLTDTQYF.

The CDR3 here is CASSPAGGNEKLFF. The CDR3 DNA reads TGTGCCAGCTCACCTGCGGGGGGGAATGAAAAACTGTTTTTT. The chain couples TRBV18 to TRBJ1-4; weak D call: TRBD1 (5 bases). The CDR3 spans 14 residues. CDR1 is KGHSH, CDR2 LQKENI, per germline. Deletions cut 3 bases from V and 5 bases from J, with 10 bases between.

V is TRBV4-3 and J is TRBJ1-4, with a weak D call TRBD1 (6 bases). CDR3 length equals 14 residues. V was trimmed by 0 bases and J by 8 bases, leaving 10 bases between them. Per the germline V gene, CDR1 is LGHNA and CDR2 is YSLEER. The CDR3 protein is CASSQDWGAEKLFF. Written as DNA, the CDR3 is TGCGCCAGCAGCCAAGACTGGGGGGCGGAAAAACTGTTTTTT.

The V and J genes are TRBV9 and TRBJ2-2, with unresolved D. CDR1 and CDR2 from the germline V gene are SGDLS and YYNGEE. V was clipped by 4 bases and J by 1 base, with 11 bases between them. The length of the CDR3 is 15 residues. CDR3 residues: CASSPWTRNTGELFF. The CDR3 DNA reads TGTGCCAGCAGCCCCTGGACGAGGAACACCGGGGAGCTGTTTTTT.

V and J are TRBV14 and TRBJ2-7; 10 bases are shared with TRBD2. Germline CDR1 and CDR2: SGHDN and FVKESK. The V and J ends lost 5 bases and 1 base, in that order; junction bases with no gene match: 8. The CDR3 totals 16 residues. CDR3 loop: CASSSTSGFTSYEQYF. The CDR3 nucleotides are TGTGCCAGCAGCTCGACTAGCGGGTTCACATCCTACGAGCAGTACTTC. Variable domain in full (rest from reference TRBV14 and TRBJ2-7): EAGVTQFPSHSVIEKGQTVTLRCDPISGHDNLYWYRRVMGKEIKFLLHFVKESKQDESGMPNNRFLAERTGGTYSTLKVQPAELEDSGVYFCASSSTSGFTSYEQYFGPGTRLTVT.

CDR3 in DNA: TGTGCCAGCAGTGATGAATCAGCGGTTAGGGGGAATGAGCAGTTCTTC. Translation: CASSDESAVRGNEQFF. The chain recombines TRBV7-2 with TRBJ2-1; possibly TRBD1 for D (6 bases). In germline, CDR1 is SGHTA, CDR2 FQGNSA. Trimming took off 6 bases at V and 7 bases at J, with 22 bases between the two ends. The CDR3 contains 16 residues.

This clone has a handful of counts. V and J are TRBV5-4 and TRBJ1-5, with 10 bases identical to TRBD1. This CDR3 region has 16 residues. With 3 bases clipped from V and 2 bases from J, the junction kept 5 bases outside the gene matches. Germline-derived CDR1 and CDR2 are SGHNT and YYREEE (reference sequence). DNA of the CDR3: TGTGCCAGCAGCTATCGAGGGACAGGGGGCAATCAGCCCCAGCATTTT. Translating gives CASSYRGTGGNQPQHF.

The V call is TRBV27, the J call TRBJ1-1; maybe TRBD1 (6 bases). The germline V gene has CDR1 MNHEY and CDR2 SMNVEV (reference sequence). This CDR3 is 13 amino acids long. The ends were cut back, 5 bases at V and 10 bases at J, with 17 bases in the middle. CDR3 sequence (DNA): TGTGCCAGCAGTATCCCGGGTGCCAGGGGAGCTTTCTTT. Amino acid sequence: CASSIPGARGAFF.

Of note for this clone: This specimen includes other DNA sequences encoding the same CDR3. The CDR3 nucleotides read TGTGCCAGCAGTTTATCAGGCCTCAATCAGCCCCAGCATTTT. Amino acid sequence: CASSLSGLNQPQHF. This chain links TRBV27 with TRBJ1-5; D gene uncertain. V dropped 0 bases and J dropped 3 bases, with 6 bases sitting between them. Looked up from germline, CDR1 is MNHEY and CDR2 is SMNVEV (reference sequence). The CDR3 has 14 amino acids.

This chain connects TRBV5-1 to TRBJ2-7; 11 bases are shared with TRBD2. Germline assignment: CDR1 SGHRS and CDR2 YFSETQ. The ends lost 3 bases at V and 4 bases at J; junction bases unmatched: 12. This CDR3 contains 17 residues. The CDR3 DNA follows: TGCGCCAGCAGCTCCGGGTGGGCTCTAGCGGGAGGATACGAGCAGTACTTC. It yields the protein CASSSGWALAGGYEQYF.

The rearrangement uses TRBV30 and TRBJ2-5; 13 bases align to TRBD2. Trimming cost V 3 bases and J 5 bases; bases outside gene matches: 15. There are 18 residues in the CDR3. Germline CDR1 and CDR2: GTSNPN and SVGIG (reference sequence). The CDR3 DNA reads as TGTGCCTGGAGCCCCGGACTAGCGGGAGTCCTGATCGGGGAGACCCAGTACTTC. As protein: CAWSPGLAGVLIGETQYF.

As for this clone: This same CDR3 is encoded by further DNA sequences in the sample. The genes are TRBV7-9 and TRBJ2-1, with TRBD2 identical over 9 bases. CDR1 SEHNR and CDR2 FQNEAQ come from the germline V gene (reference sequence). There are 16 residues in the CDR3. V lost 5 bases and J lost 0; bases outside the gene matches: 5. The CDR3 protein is CASSPLAGSSYNEQFF. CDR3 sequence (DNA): TGTGCCAGCAGCCCTCTAGCGGGGTCCTCCTACAATGAGCAGTTCTTC.

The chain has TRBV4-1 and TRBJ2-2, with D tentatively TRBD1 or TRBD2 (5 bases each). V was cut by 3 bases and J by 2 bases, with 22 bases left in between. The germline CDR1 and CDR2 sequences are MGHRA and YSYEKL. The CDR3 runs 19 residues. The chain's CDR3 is CASSQEVGPKLLNTGELFF. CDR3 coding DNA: TGCGCCAGCAGCCAGGAGGTGGGACCGAAGCTACTTAACACCGGGGAGCTGTTTTTT.

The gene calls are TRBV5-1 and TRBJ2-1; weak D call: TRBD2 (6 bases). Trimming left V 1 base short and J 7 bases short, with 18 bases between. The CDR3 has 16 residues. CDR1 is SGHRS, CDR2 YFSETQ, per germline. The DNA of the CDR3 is TGCGCCAGCAGCTTGTCCTACCGGGAGATTGATAATGAGCAGTTCTTC. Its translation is CASSLSYREIDNEQFF.

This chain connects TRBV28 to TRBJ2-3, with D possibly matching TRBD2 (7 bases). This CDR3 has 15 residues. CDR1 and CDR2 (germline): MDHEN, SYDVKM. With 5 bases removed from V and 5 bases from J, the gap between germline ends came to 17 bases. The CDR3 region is CASSTGLGGRDTQYF. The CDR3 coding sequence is TGTGCCAGCAGTACCGGACTAGGGGGGCGAGATACGCAGTATTTT.

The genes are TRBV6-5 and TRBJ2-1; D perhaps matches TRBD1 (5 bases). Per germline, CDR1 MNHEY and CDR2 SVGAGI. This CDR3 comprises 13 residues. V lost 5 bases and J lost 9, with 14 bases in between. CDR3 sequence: CASSIGQHSEQFF. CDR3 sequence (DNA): TGTGCCAGCAGTATAGGACAACACAGTGAGCAGTTCTTC.